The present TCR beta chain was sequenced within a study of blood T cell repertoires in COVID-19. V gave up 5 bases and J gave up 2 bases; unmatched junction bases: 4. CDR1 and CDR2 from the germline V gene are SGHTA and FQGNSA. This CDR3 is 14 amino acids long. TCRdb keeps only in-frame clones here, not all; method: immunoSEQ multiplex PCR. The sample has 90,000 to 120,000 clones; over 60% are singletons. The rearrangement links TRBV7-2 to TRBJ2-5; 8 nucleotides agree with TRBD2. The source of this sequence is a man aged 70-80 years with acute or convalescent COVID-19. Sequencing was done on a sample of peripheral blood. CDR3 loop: CASSEAGGQETQYF. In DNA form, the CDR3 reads TGTGCCAGCAGCGAGGCGGGGGGACAAGAGACCCAGTACTTC. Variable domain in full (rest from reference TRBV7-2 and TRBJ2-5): GAGVSQSPSNKVTEKGKDVELRCDPISGHTALYWYRQSLGQGLEFLIYFQGNSAPDKSGLPSDRFSAERTGGSVSTLTIQRTQQEDSAVYLCASSEAGGQETQYFGPGTRLLVL.